This T cell receptor (delta chain) was identified during a study of gamma-delta T cells after stem cell transplantation. Deletions cut 4 bases from V and 0 bases from J, with 11 bases between. The CDR3 is 14 residues long. The germline V gene encodes CDR1 GEAIGNYY and CDR2 EKD. TCRdb re-processed the RT-PCR reads via CATT. The sample holds more than 1,500 delta-chain clones; 30% to 35% are singletons and the top ten take 17%. The sample holds a few counts of this clone. The TCR originated in a human donor. It is not recorded whose cells these are; they may come from a transplant donor. The chain joins TRDV2 to TRDJ1, with D uncertain. Material: gamma-delta T cells. CDR3 bases: TGTGCCTGTGATACCCTCGTAGACACCGATAAACTCATCTTT. Translation: CACDTLVDTDKLIF.